The 2 T cell receptor beta chains below come from one sample, sequenced in a study of spatial heterogeneity in lung cancer. TCRdb recomputed calls from the 5' RACE reads with MiXCR, one row per CDR3 protein. The data hold 60,000 to 90,000 distinct CDR3 sequences, with roughly 14% observed a single time. The time point was: sample taken at primary tumor resection. No cell sorting; template was whole RNA from tumor, lung tissue or PBMC. The material was PBMCs, obtained at surgery. The receptor source for this set is a male donor with early-stage non-small cell lung cancer.

This clonotype was detected ten times or more. The V and J genes are TRBV25-1 and TRBJ2-1; perhaps TRBD1 as D (6 bases). The germline V gene has CDR1 MGHDK and CDR2 SYGVNS. Between the trimmed V and J ends, which lost 6 bases and 7 bases, there was a span of 19 bases. CDR3 size: 15 residues. The CDR3 protein is CASRSRLGGWNEQFF. For the CDR3, the DNA is TGTGCCAGCAGGTCCAGGTTAGGGGGTTGGAATGAGCAGTTCTTC.

This clonotype was seen only once. No conserved phenylalanine or tryptophan ends this CDR3, so it is likely a read error. J is TRBJ1-1 and V is TRBV29-1, with no clear D. The CDR3 sequence is 13 residues long. Trimming shortened V by 4 bases and J by 1 base, and 10 bases separated the two germline ends. Germline assignment: CDR1 SQVTM and CDR2 ANQGSEA. CDR3 nucleotide sequence: TGCAGCGTTGGAGAGAGACAGAACACTGAAGCTTTCTCT. It encodes CSVGERQNTEAFS.